Below, 17 T cell receptor beta chains from the same sample are listed, as sequenced in a study of CXCR3-negative and CXCR3-positive naive CD8 T cells. Study results and caveats: For CXCR3-positive naive cells, TRB CDR3s were more hydrophobic than those of CXCR3-negative naive cells.

These receptors lack a known antigen. The method, 5' RACE with UMI labels, was used to prepare the TRB cDNA libraries. For each CDR3 protein, TCRdb gives one entry from its re-call of the 5' RACE reads, without DNA. The sample has 140,000 to 150,000 distinct CDR3 sequences. Input material: naive CXCR3+ CD8+ T cells from blood. Subset described: CD45RO-CCR7+CD27+CD95- naive CD8+ T cells expressing CXCR3 (TNR3+). These TCRs come from a human donor in good health. Some clones in this sample may be carry-over from other donors' samples.

The genes are TRBV29-1 and TRBJ1-2. Germline CDR1 reads SQVTM; CDR2 reads ANQGSEA. The CDR3 extends over 11 amino acids. The CDR3: CGVLTDYGYTF.

V and J are TRBV7-3 and TRBJ1-2; TCRdb picks TRBD1, but there is no DNA to check that call. The CDR3 loop spans 14 amino acids. Looked up from germline, CDR1 is SGHTA and CDR2 is FQGTGA. Here the CDR3 reads CASSFGQGPYGYTF. Using reference TRBV7-3 and TRBJ1-2 for the parts outside the CDR3, the full variable domain is GAGVSQTPSNKVTEKGKYVELRCDPISGHTALYWYRQSLGQGPEFLIYFQGTGAADDSGLPNDRFFAVRPEGSVSTLKIQRTERGDSAVYLCASSFGQGPYGYTFGSGTRLTVV.

V usage is TRBV11-2 and J usage is TRBJ2-3; TCRdb's D gene call, TRBD2, goes unchecked for lack of DNA. The CDR3 has 21 residues. CDR1 and CDR2 from the germline V gene are SGHAT and FQNNGV. CDR3 amino acids: CASSLGRNSGGARPSTDTQYF.

The gene calls are TRBV29-1 and TRBJ2-7; TCRdb calls TRBD1, which cannot be checked without DNA. The CDR3 consists of 15 residues. Germline values: CDR1 SQVTM, CDR2 ANQGSEA. Here the CDR3 reads CSVEDRGQVSYEQYF.

The chain employs TRBV6-2 or TRBV6-3 and TRBJ2-3; TCRdb reports TRBD2, a call that lacks DNA to check it against. This CDR3 spans 19 amino acids. Germline V lookup: CDR1 MNHEY, CDR2 SVGEGT. The CDR3 reads CASRPGQTSSGGQKDTQYF.

This chain joins TRBV29-1 and TRBJ2-7; as DNA is missing, the TRBD2 call by TCRdb cannot be tested. This CDR3 spans 12 amino acids. CDR1 SQVTM and CDR2 ANQGSEA come from the germline V gene. CDR3 residues: CSVVLGTGEQYF.

CDR3 region: CASRRQTGNLAYNEQFF. V and J are TRBV2 and TRBJ2-1; the TCRdb call, TRBD2, lacks DNA for checking. The CDR3 extends over 17 amino acids. The germline CDR1 and CDR2 sequences are SNHLY and FYNNEI.

The V call is TRBV12-3 or TRBV12-4, the J call TRBJ2-6; the D call of TRBD2 rests on TCRdb alone, since no DNA is present to check it. The CDR3 loop spans 14 amino acids. CDR3 in amino acids: CASGGGSGANVLTF.

The J gene is TRBJ2-1, the V gene TRBV7-9; there is no DNA to check the TCRdb D call of TRBD2. The CDR3 runs 16 residues. CDR1 is SEHNR and CDR2 is FQNEAQ in the germline V gene (reference sequence). CDR3 sequence reads: CASSPRAGGRYNEQFF.

The chain combines TRBV5-1 with TRBJ2-7; TCRdb lists TRBD1, though no DNA is available to test this call. The CDR3 is 15 amino acids. Per the germline V gene, CDR1 is SGHRS and CDR2 is YFSETQ. The CDR3 region is CASSLAWGAIDEQYF.

The chain employs TRBV4-1 and TRBJ2-3. The CDR3 spans 12 residues. Germline values: CDR1 MGHRA, CDR2 YSYEKL. The CDR3 loop reads CASSQGLDTQYF.

The chain uses TRBV29-1 and TRBJ2-7; TCRdb calls TRBD2, which cannot be checked without DNA. This CDR3 has 13 amino acids. CDR1 is SQVTM, CDR2 ANQGSEA, per germline. The CDR3 sequence is CSVEPAGGYEQYF.

The rearrangement links TRBV18 to TRBJ2-1; TCRdb selects TRBD2, and the lack of DNA leaves this call unchecked. The CDR3 totals 16 residues. CDR1 is KGHSH, CDR2 LQKENI, per germline. The CDR3: CASSLSSGRVDNEQFF.

The chain employs TRBV9 and TRBJ2-3; with no DNA, the TCRdb D assignment of TRBD2 cannot be verified. The germline CDR1 and CDR2 sequences are SGDLS and YYNGEE. The CDR3 totals 16 residues. The CDR3 sequence is CASSSFLAGVGDTQYF.

The chain couples TRBV7-3 to TRBJ1-1; TCRdb outputs TRBD1, but without DNA this stays unchecked. Germline V gene data show CDR1 as SGHTA and CDR2 as FQGTGA. The length of the CDR3 is 17 residues. The CDR3 is CASSPGRVRQSGTEAFF.

V usage is TRBV4-1 and J usage is TRBJ1-6. Germline CDR1 is MGHRA and CDR2 is YSYEKL. The CDR3 is 15 residues long. CDR3 sequence reads: CASSQEGRSNSPLHF.

This rearrangement joins TRBV12-3 or TRBV12-4 to TRBJ2-5; TCRdb indicates TRBD1, and absent DNA this call remains unverified. The CDR3 runs 14 residues. This CDR3 reads CASSPYRVRETQYF.